This entry lists 30 T cell receptor beta chains sequenced from one sample in a study of STAT5B mutations in CD4+ large granular lymphocyte leukemia. The table came from immunoSEQ multiplex PCR; TCRdb's copy has only in-frame clones and leaves some out. The table records 2,000 or so clones, 60% to 75% of them present only once. The sample taken for sequencing was PBMCs. All receptors derive from a woman between 70 and 85 years old with CD4+ T-cell large granular lymphocyte leukemia.

This sequence joins TRBV19 and TRBJ2-1; D gene unclear. Germline CDR1 is LNHDA and CDR2 is SQIVND (reference sequence). V dropped 3 bases and J dropped 0 bases, with 6 bases sitting between them. The CDR3 contains 14 residues. This CDR3 is CASSIESSYNEQFF. CDR3 sequence (DNA): TGTGCCAGTAGTATTGAGAGCTCCTACAATGAGCAGTTCTTC. The whole variable domain, filled in from reference TRBV19 and TRBJ2-1, reads DGGITQSPKYLFRKEGQNVTLSCEQNLNHDAMYWYRQDPGQGLRLIYYSQIVNDFQKGDIAEGYSVSREKKESFPLTVTSAQKNPTAFYLCASSIESSYNEQFFGPGTRLTVL.

The genes are TRBV2 and TRBJ2-5; D gene uncertain. V was pared by 4 bases and J by 2 bases, with 5 bases between. The germline CDR1 and CDR2 sequences are SNHLY and FYNNEI. The CDR3 contains 12 residues. In DNA form, the CDR3 reads TGTGCCAGCAGTGTGGGACAAGAGACCCAGTACTTC. Translating it yields CASSVGQETQYF.

A few counts support this clone. V and J are TRBV4-1 and TRBJ2-1, with D unclear. The V end lost 2 bases, the J end lost 2 bases, and 13 bases lay between the germline ends. Germline V CDR1 and CDR2: MGHRA, YSYEKL. The CDR3 is 16 residues long. The chain's CDR3 is CASSQKPDLPYNEQFF. In DNA, the CDR3 is TGCGCCAGCAGCCAAAAACCGGACCTTCCCTACAATGAGCAGTTCTTC.

This clone was seen only a few times. The chain links TRBV7-9 to TRBJ2-7, with 11 bases aligning to TRBD1. Losses at the gene ends were 5 bases for V and 9 bases for J; bases not matched to a gene: 9. Germline V gene lookup returns CDR1 SEHNR and CDR2 FQNEAQ (reference sequence). The length of the CDR3 is 14 residues. The CDR3 DNA reads as TGTGCCAGCAGCCCGGACAGGGGGCCTGCCACGCAGTACTTC. The encoded protein is CASSPDRGPATQYF.

The chain has TRBV5-6 and TRBJ1-3; no reliable D call. The CDR3 runs 16 residues. The germline V gene has CDR1 SGHDT and CDR2 YYEEEE. Trimming left V 0 bases short and J 3 bases short, with 13 bases between. CDR3 coding DNA: TGTGCCAGCAGCTTGGGCGGCAGCTCCTTTGGAAACACCATATATTTT. This encodes CASSLGGSSFGNTIYF.

The chain employs TRBV14 and TRBJ2-3; the D gene could be TRBD1 or TRBD2 (6 bases each). Between the trimmed V and J ends, which lost 0 bases and 2 bases, there was a span of 9 bases. Germline V gives CDR1 SGHDN, CDR2 FVKESK. The CDR3 consists of 15 residues. This chain's CDR3 is CASSQDSGATDTQYF. CDR3 sequence (DNA): TGTGCCAGCAGCCAAGATTCGGGGGCCACAGATACGCAGTATTTT.

This chain uses TRBV7-9 with TRBJ2-1; no clear D. The CDR3 extends over 12 amino acids. With 5 bases removed from V and 9 bases from J, the gap between germline ends came to 11 bases. Germline V gives CDR1 SEHNR, CDR2 FQNEAQ (reference sequence). CDR3 amino acids: CASSVDVGEQFF. The CDR3 DNA reads TGTGCCAGCAGCGTGGATGTTGGTGAGCAGTTCTTC.

The chain joins TRBV28 to TRBJ2-3; D not resolved. This CDR3 has 13 residues. Trimming removed 3 bases from V and 5 bases from J, with 9 bases in between. Germline V gene data show CDR1 as MDHEN and CDR2 as SYDVKM. This chain's CDR3 is CASSLIGVDTQYF. The CDR3 bases are TGTGCCAGCAGTTTGATTGGGGTAGATACGCAGTATTTT.

The rearrangement uses TRBV4-2 and TRBJ1-1; TRBD1 matches 8 bases. Germline loops: CDR1 LGHNA, CDR2 YNFKEQ. The CDR3 has 14 amino acids. V was pared by 4 bases and J by 4 bases, with 5 bases of the junction left unmatched. CDR3 in DNA: TGTGCCAGCAGCCGACAGGGGCAGGGCACTGAAGCTTTCTTT. It yields the protein CASSRQGQGTEAFF.

The chain recombines TRBV11-3 with TRBJ2-1, with TRBD2 matching over 8 bases. The germline V gene has CDR1 SGHNT and CDR2 YENEEA. Trimming removed 2 bases from V and 8 bases from J; junction bases left unmatched: 8. The CDR3 is 15 amino acids. CDR3 in amino acids: CASSLSPRGGHEQFF. CDR3 sequence (DNA): TGTGCCAGCAGCTTATCTCCCCGGGGGGGCCATGAGCAGTTCTTC.

This clone has a single count. The chain uses TRBV2 and TRBJ1-2; TRBD1 aligns across 7 bases. With 7 bases clipped from V and 7 bases from J, the junction kept 15 bases outside the gene matches. The CDR3 contains 15 residues. The V gene's germline CDR1 is SNHLY and CDR2 FYNNEI. CDR3 nucleotides: TGTGCCAGCAAGAGGGGGACAGATGTCTTGCGTGGCTACACCTTC. This sequence encodes CASKRGTDVLRGYTF. Variable domain in full (rest from reference TRBV2 and TRBJ1-2): EPEVTQTPSHQVTQMGQEVILRCVPISNHLYFYWYRQILGQKVEFLVSFYNNEISEKSEIFDDQFSVERPDGSNFTLKIRSTKLEDSAMYFCASKRGTDVLRGYTFGSGTRLTVV.

This sequence joins TRBV5-8 and TRBJ2-7; tentatively, D is TRBD2 (5 bases). The germline V gene has CDR1 SGHTS and CDR2 YDEGEE. Trimming removed 0 bases from V and 4 bases from J, with 11 bases in between. The CDR3 is made up of 14 amino acids. The CDR3 spells CASSLVSGSYEQYF. The CDR3 nucleotides read TGTGCCAGCAGCTTGGTCTCGGGAAGTTACGAGCAGTACTTC.

The chain couples TRBV11-2 to TRBJ2-1; tentatively, D is TRBD1 (6 bases). This CDR3 comprises 16 residues. V gave up 5 bases and J gave up 0 bases, with 14 bases separating them. Germline V CDR1 and CDR2: SGHAT, FQNNGV. This CDR3 reads CASSRLAGDSYNEQFF. In DNA, the CDR3 is TGTGCCAGCAGCCGTCTGGCAGGGGACTCCTACAATGAGCAGTTCTTC.

The chain employs TRBV5-6 and TRBJ2-3, with D perhaps being TRBD1 or TRBD2 (5 bases each). The CDR3 covers 14 residues. Looked up from germline, CDR1 is SGHDT and CDR2 is YYEEEE. Trimming removed 4 bases from V and 2 bases from J, with 11 bases in between. The CDR3 nucleotides are TGTGCCAGCAGCCGCCGGGACCTCACAGATACGCAGTATTTT. This encodes CASSRRDLTDTQYF.

This sequence joins TRBV5-1 and TRBJ2-1; 16 bases are shared with TRBD2. The V gene end was trimmed by 4 bases and the J gene end by 8 bases; junction bases not matched to a gene: 6. The CDR3 length is 16 residues. From germline, CDR1 is SGHRS and CDR2 YFSETQ. DNA of the CDR3: TGCGCCAGCAGCCTTGGGACTAGCGGGGGGGCCGATGAGCAGTTCTTC. Translation: CASSLGTSGGADEQFF.

The J gene is TRBJ2-1, the V gene TRBV5-6; possible D gene TRBD1, 6 bases. Germline V gene sequence: CDR1 SGHDT, CDR2 YYEEEE. The length of the CDR3 is 14 residues. Trimming pared 4 bases from V and 7 bases from J, leaving 15 bases between. DNA for the CDR3: TGTGCCAGCAGCCCGGCCGGGACAATTAATGAGCAGTTCTTC. Its translation is CASSPAGTINEQFF.

This sequence joins TRBV19 and TRBJ2-6; unclear D gene. The CDR3 consists of 16 residues. Per the germline V gene, CDR1 is LNHDA and CDR2 is SQIVND (reference sequence). Trimming removed 3 bases at V and 0 bases at J, with 9 bases between. CDR3 in DNA: TGTGCCAGTAGTATCGGGTGGAGCTCTGGGGCCAACGTCCTGACTTTC. It translates to CASSIGWSSGANVLTF.

The V and J genes are TRBV4-2 and TRBJ1-5, with D hard to call. The CDR3 extends over 14 amino acids. Deletions cut 1 base from V and 0 bases from J, with 4 bases between. CDR1 is LGHNA, CDR2 YNFKEQ, per germline. The CDR3 loop reads CASSQGNSNQPQHF. CDR3 coding DNA: TGTGCCAGCAGCCAAGGTAATAGCAATCAGCCCCAGCATTTT.

This clone was recorded only once. The chain combines TRBV6-6 with TRBJ1-5, with D maybe TRBD1 (6 bases). The CDR3 extends over 14 amino acids. V dropped 5 bases and J dropped 3 bases, with 11 bases sitting between them. Germline assignment: CDR1 MNHNY and CDR2 SVGAGI (reference sequence). Written as DNA, the CDR3 is TGTGCCAGCAGTCTTCGACAGGTCAATCAGCCCCAGCATTTT. This gives the protein CASSLRQVNQPQHF.

V gene TRBV13 combines with J gene TRBJ2-7; D not certain. The CDR3 contains 11 residues. V lost 2 bases, J lost 3 bases, and 2 bases lay in between. The germline gives CDR1 PRHDT, CDR2 FYEKMQ (reference sequence). The DNA of the CDR3 is TGTGCCAGCAGCTTAAGCTACGAGCAGTACTTC. Its protein is CASSLSYEQYF.

The rearrangement uses TRBV5-4 and TRBJ2-7; TRBD2 aligns across 11 bases. The germline CDR1 and CDR2 sequences are SGHNT and YYREEE (reference sequence). V trimming: 4 bases; J trimming: 5 bases; junction bases outside the gene matches: 8. The CDR3 has 15 residues. CDR3 DNA: TGTGCCAGCAGCCTCACTAGCGGGAGTTTCCACGAGCAGTACTTC. Its protein product is CASSLTSGSFHEQYF.

The chain employs TRBV30 and TRBJ1-3, with TRBD1 as a possible D gene (5 bases). The CDR3 spans 12 residues. Germline V gene lookup returns CDR1 GTSNPN and CDR2 SVGIG (reference sequence). Trimming cost V 5 bases and J 1 base, with 6 bases left between them. DNA of the CDR3: TGTGCCTGGGGGGGGTCTGGAAACACCATATATTTT. Residues: CAWGGSGNTIYF.

This rearrangement joins TRBV11-2 to TRBJ1-1; no clear D. V lost 2 bases and J 6 bases, leaving 7 bases between the germline ends. Germline V gene data show CDR1 as SGHAT and CDR2 as FQNNGV. There are 12 residues in the CDR3. The CDR3, as DNA: TGTGCCAGCAGCTTATTAGGTTCTGAAGCTTTCTTT. Its protein product is CASSLLGSEAFF.

This chain links TRBV19 with TRBJ1-5; D uncertain. Germline CDR1 reads LNHDA; CDR2 reads SQIVND (reference sequence). This CDR3 has 12 residues. V lost 8 bases, J lost 4 bases, and 9 bases lay in between. The CDR3, as DNA: TGTGCCAGTTGTCCAGTGAATCAGCCCCAGCATTTT. Translation: CASCPVNQPQHF.

V is TRBV27 and J is TRBJ2-5; perhaps TRBD1 as D (5 bases). The V end lost 2 bases, the J end lost 2 bases, and 24 bases lay between the germline ends. This CDR3 region has 19 residues. Germline V lookup: CDR1 MNHEY, CDR2 SMNVEV (reference sequence). Here the CDR3 reads CASSLRSPGQGVQQETQYF. DNA of the CDR3: TGTGCCAGCAGTTTAAGGTCTCCTGGGCAGGGCGTACAACAAGAGACCCAGTACTTC.

This clone was counted a few times. The chain is built from TRBV6-5 and TRBJ1-1, with 7 bases that match TRBD1. The CDR3 is 12 amino acids. Germline CDR1 reads MNHEY; CDR2 reads SVGAGI. V lost 6 bases, J lost 4 bases, and 2 bases stayed unmatched. CDR3 sequence reads: CASSQGGTEAFF. DNA of the CDR3: TGTGCCAGCAGCCAGGGGGGCACTGAAGCTTTCTTT.

The chain uses TRBV4-3 and TRBJ2-7; TRBD2 matches 7 bases. This CDR3 region has 14 residues. Trimming removed 3 bases from V and 0 bases from J; junction bases left unmatched: 2. Germline V gene lookup returns CDR1 LGHNA and CDR2 YSLEER. CDR3 sequence reads: CASSHGGSSYEQYF. The DNA for the CDR3 is TGCGCCAGCAGCCACGGGGGGAGCTCCTACGAGCAGTACTTC.

The chain recombines TRBV2 with TRBJ1-5; the D gene is possibly TRBD1 (5 bases). V lost 5 bases to trimming and J lost 2 bases, with 10 bases between them. The CDR3 covers 14 residues. Looked up from germline, CDR1 is SNHLY and CDR2 is FYNNEI. This CDR3 reads CASSSDRGNQPQHF. As DNA, the CDR3 is TGTGCCAGCAGTAGTGACAGAGGCAATCAGCCCCAGCATTTT.

The chain joins TRBV4-1 to TRBJ2-1, with D possibly being TRBD1 (6 bases). Germline V gene lookup returns CDR1 MGHRA and CDR2 YSYEKL. V was shortened by 5 bases and J by 2 bases, with 13 bases between the two germline ends. The CDR3 spans 15 residues. The CDR3 protein is CASSANRDPYNEQFF. CDR3 sequence (DNA): TGCGCCAGCAGCGCAAACAGGGATCCCTACAATGAGCAGTTCTTC.

The gene calls are TRBV21-1 and TRBJ2-1; the DNA was not compared with TRBD2, the D call given in the table. TRBV21-1 is annotated as a pseudogene. The CDR3 has 16 residues. The CDR3, as DNA: TGTGCCAGCAGCCCCCCGGGGGGGAGGGCCTACAATGAGCAGTTCTTC. Its translation is CASSPPGGRAYNEQFF.